This TCR beta chain was documented in a study of T cells in women clearing cervical HPV infection. Study summary: Blood came at first lesion visit for cases, post-clearance for controls. Only a few women had HLA typing results available.

Profiling relied on immunoSEQ multiplex PCR, and the TCRdb table lists in-frame clones only, not all of them. This table lists some 39,000 clones. This TCR derives from a woman aged 18-70 years with a cervical HPV16 infection that either progressed to CIN3+ or cleared (not recorded which). The sample was blood buffy coat.

CDR3 amino acids: CASSPDPTGGNEKLFF. Incomplete CDR3 DNA: TGCGCCAGCAGCCCCGACCCGACAGGGGGTAATGAAAAA. The chain links TRBV5-1 to TRBJ1-4; 9 bases line up with TRBD1. The CDR3 end is not reached by the read, which stops 3 residues before it; the germline J gene fills it in. The ends lost 4 bases at V and 4 bases at J; junction bases unmatched: 8. This CDR3 has 16 residues. Per the germline V gene, CDR1 is SGHRS and CDR2 is YFSETQ.